The clone carrying this T cell receptor (beta chain) has a count of ten or more. Its antigen remains unknown. The lymph nodes were axillary draining lymph nodes from breast cancer patients. MiXCR was run by TCRdb on the multiplex PCR reads, yielding one entry per CDR3 protein. The table shows about 180,000 distinct CDR3 sequences, with 30% to 35% occurring only once. The CDR3 has 13 residues. The germline V gene has CDR1 SGDLS and CDR2 YYNGEE. Trimming left V 1 base short and J 3 bases short, with 6 bases between. This sample was included in a study of breast tumors, draining lymph nodes, adjacent tissues. General study results and limits: Luminal-like breast cancer showed significantly higher tumor–nontumor repertoire similarity than basal-like. Data only fit, rather than demonstrated, lymph node origin of most tumor T cells. Tumors had less TCR diversity than lymph nodes, more than nontumor tissue.

The receptor's source is a female donor with breast cancer. Some clones in this sample may be carry-over from other donors' samples. Specimen: axillary lymph node tissue. V gene TRBV9 combines with J gene TRBJ2-3; D unresolved. In nucleotides, the CDR3 is TGTGCCAGCAGCGTAAGTGAAACAGATACGCAGTATTTT. Encoded protein: CASSVSETDTQYF.